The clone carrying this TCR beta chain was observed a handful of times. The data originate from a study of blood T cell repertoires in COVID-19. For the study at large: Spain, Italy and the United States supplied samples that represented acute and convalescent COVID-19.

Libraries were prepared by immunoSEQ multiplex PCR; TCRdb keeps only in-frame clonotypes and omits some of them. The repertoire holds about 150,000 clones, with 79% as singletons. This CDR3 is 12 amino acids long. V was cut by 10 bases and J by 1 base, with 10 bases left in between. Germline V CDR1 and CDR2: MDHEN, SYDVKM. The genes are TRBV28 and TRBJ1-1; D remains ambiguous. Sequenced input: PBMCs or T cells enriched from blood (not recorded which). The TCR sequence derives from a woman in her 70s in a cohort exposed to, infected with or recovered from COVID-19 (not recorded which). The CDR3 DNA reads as TGTGCCACCAAGGCGGGGAACACTGAAGCTTTCTTT. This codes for CATKAGNTEAFF.